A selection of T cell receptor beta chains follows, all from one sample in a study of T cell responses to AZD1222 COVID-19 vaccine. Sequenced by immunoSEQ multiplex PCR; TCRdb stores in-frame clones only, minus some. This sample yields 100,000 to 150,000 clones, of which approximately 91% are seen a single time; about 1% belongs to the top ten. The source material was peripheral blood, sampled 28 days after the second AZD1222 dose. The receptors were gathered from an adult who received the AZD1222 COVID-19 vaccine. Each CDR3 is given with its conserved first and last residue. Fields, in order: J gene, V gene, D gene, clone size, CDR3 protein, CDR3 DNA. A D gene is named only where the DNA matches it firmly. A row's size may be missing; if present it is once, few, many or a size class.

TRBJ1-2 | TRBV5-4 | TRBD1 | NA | CASSFGQVDGYTF | TGTGCCAGCAGCTTCGGACAGGTAGATGGCTACACCTTC
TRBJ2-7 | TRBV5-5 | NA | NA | CASSLRNYEQYF | TGTGCCAGCAGCTTAAGAAACTACGAGCAGTACTTC
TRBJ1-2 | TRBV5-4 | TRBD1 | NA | CASRGGTGRSNTYGYTF | TGTGCCAGCAGAGGGGGGACAGGGAGGAGTAATACCTATGGCTACACCTTC
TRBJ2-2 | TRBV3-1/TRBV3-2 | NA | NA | CASSQELAGTGELFF | TGTGCCAGCAGCCAAGAACTAGCAGGCACCGGGGAGCTGTTTTTT
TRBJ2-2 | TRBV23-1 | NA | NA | CASSHCETKNTGELFF | TGCGCCAGCAGTCATTGTGAGACGAAGAACACCGGGGAGCTGTTTTTT
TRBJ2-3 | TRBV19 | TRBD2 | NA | CPGGCSTDTQYF | TGTCCGGGGGGTTGTAGCACAGATACGCAGTATTTT
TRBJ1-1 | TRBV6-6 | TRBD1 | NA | CASRKQGGRAFF | TGTGCCAGCAGGAAACAGGGGGGGAGAGCTTTCTTT
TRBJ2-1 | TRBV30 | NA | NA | CAYGAIYNEQFF | TGTGCCTATGGGGCGATTTACAATGAGCAGTTCTTC
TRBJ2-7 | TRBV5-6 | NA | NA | CASSLAAEQISYEQYF | TGTGCCAGCAGCTTGGCAGCGGAGCAGATCTCCTACGAGCAGTACTTC
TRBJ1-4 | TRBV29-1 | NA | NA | CSVGWGTNEKLFF | TGCAGCGTTGGGTGGGGAACTAATGAAAAACTGTTTTTT
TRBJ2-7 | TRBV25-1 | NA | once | CASSEGYRVHEQYF | TGTGCCAGCAGTGAGGGATACAGGGTTCACGAGCAGTACTTC
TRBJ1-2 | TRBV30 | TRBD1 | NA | CAWSGGTGSGYTF | TGTGCCTGGAGTGGAGGGACAGGTAGTGGCTACACCTTC
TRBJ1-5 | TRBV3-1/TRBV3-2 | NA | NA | CASSPGLGPQHF | TGTGCCAGCAGCCCCGGACTGGGGCCCCAGCATTTT
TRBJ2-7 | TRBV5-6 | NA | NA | CASSVTQEQYF | TGTGCCAGCAGCGTGACTCAGGAGCAGTACTTC
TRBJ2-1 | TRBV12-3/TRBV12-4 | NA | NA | CASRYSVTEQFF | TGTGCCAGCAGATATTCAGTCACTGAGCAGTTCTTC
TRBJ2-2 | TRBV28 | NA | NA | CASSAPSLAGELFF | TGTGCCAGCAGTGCCCCATCCCTAGCCGGGGAGCTGTTTTTT
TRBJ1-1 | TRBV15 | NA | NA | CATSREGWRYTEAFF | TGTGCCACCAGCAGAGAGGGTTGGCGGTACACTGAAGCTTTCTTT
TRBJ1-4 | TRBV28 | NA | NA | CASSWGGIATNEKLFF | TGTGCCAGCAGTTGGGGGGGCATCGCAACTAATGAAAAACTGTTTTTT
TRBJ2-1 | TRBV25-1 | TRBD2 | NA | CASSRGGGRAYNEQFF | TGTGCCAGCAGTCGAGGGGGCGGGAGGGCCTACAATGAGCAGTTCTTC
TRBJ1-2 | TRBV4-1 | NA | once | CASSQEGQSGYGYTF | TGCGCCAGCAGCCAAGAGGGTCAGAGCGGCTATGGCTACACCTTC
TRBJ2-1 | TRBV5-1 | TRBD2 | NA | CASSLSRAGAEREQFF | TGCGCCAGCAGCTTGTCAAGAGCGGGAGCTGAGAGGGAGCAGTTCTTC
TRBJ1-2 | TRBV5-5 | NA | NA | CASSLSSGYNYGYTF | TGTGCCAGCAGCTTGTCATCAGGGTACAACTATGGCTACACCTTC
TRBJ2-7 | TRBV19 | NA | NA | CASSIQGYEQYF | TGTGCCAGTAGTATTCAGGGGTACGAGCAGTACTTC
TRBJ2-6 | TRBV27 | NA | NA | CASSFSPTNVLTF | TGTGCCAGCAGTTTTTCACCGACCAACGTCCTGACTTTC
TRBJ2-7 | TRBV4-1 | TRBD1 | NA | CAEGQPYF | TGCGCTGAGGGACAGCCGTACTTC
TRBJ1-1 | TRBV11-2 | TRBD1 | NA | CASSSTQDRGGTEAFF | TGTGCCAGCAGCTCAACCCAAGACAGGGGGGGAACTGAAGCTTTCTTT
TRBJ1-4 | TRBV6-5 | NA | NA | CASSYAGVANEKLFF | TGTGCCAGCAGTTACGCAGGGGTGGCTAATGAAAAACTGTTTTTT
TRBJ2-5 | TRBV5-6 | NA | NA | CASSLRSGGGRETQYF | TGTGCCAGCAGCCTACGGTCCGGGGGCGGGCGAGAGACCCAGTACTTC
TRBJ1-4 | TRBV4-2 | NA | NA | CASSISSGNGKLFF | TGTGCCAGCAGCATAAGTTCGGGGAACGGAAAACTGTTTTTT
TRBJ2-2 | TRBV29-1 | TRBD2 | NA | CSVDSGLGTGELFF | TGCAGCGTTGATAGCGGGTTAGGCACCGGGGAGCTGTTTTTT
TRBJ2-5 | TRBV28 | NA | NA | CASSQGGVETQYF | TGTGCCAGCAGCCAGGGGGGGGTGGAGACCCAGTACTTC
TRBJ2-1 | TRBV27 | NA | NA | CASGSVEQFF | TGTGCCAGCGGGTCGGTTGAGCAGTTCTTC
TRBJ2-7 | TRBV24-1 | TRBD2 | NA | CATSDWNSGRDTYEQYF | TGTGCCACCAGTGATTGGAATAGCGGGAGGGACACCTACGAGCAGTACTTC
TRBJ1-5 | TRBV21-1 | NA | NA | CASSITSGAGSNQPQHF | TGTGCCAGCAGCATAACTTCAGGGGCCGGGAGCAATCAGCCCCAGCATTTT
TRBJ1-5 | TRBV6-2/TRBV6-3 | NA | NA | CASSSGRGNQPQHF | TGTGCCAGCAGTTCGGGACGGGGCAATCAGCCCCAGCATTTT
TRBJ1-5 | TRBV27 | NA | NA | CASSLARANQPQHF | TGTGCCAGCAGTTTGGCCAGGGCCAATCAGCCCCAGCATTTT
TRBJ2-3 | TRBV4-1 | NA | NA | CASSQDTLNAADTQYF | TGCGCCAGCAGCCAAGATACCCTGAACGCGGCAGATACGCAGTATTTT
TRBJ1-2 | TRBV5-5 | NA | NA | CASSLDIGARYGYTF | TGTGCCAGCAGCTTGGACATAGGGGCTCGCTATGGCTACACCTTC
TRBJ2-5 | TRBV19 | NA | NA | CASSMISGNPTETQYF | TGTGCCAGTAGTATGATCAGCGGCAACCCCACAGAGACCCAGTACTTC
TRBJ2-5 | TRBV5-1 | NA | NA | CASSLSSPQETQYF | TGCGCCAGCAGCTTGTCTAGCCCGCAAGAGACCCAGTACTTC
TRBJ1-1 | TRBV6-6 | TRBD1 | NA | CAIHPHRGDTEAFF | TGTGCCATCCACCCCCACAGGGGGGACACTGAAGCTTTCTTT
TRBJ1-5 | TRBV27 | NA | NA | CASSPSHLDGNSNQPQHF | TGTGCCAGCAGTCCCTCCCATCTGGACGGAAATAGCAATCAGCCCCAGCATTTT
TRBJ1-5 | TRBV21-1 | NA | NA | CASSKVLRGRNQPQHF | TGTGCCAGCAGCAAAGTTCTTCGGGGACGCAATCAGCCCCAGCATTTT
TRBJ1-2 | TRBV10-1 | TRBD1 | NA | CASSESGRGYGYTF | TGCGCCAGCAGTGAGTCTGGCAGGGGGTATGGCTACACCTTC
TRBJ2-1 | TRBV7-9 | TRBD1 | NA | CASSSHGQVLGYNEQFF | TGTGCCAGCAGCTCCCACGGACAGGTCTTGGGGTACAATGAGCAGTTCTTC
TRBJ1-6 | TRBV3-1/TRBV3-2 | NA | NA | CASSQQESSYNSPLHF | TGTGCCAGCAGCCAACAGGAGAGCTCCTATAATTCACCCCTCCACTTT
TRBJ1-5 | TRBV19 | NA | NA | CASNIQGLGPQHF | TGTGCCAGTAATATACAGGGTTTAGGGCCCCAGCATTTT
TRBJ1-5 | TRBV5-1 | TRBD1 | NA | CASSLAGGGQPQHF | TGCGCCAGCAGCTTGGCAGGGGGCGGACAGCCCCAGCATTTT
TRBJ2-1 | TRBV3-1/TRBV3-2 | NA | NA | CASSQGTFSSYNEQFF | TGTGCCAGCAGCCAGGGGACTTTTAGCTCCTACAATGAGCAGTTCTTC
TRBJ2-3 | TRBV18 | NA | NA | CASSLDKGSTDTQYF | TGTGCCAGCTCACTCGACAAGGGTAGCACAGATACGCAGTATTTT
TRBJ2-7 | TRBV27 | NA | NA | CASSPERGPYEQYF | TGTGCCAGCAGTCCTGAACGGGGTCCCTACGAGCAGTACTTC
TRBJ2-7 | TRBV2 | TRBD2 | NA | CASSSLLAGKSEQYF | TGTGCCAGCAGTTCCCTACTAGCGGGAAAAAGCGAGCAGTACTTC
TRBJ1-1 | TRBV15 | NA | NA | CATSRDRRRVNTEAFF | TGTGCCACCAGCAGAGATCGTCGGCGGGTGAACACTGAAGCTTTCTTT